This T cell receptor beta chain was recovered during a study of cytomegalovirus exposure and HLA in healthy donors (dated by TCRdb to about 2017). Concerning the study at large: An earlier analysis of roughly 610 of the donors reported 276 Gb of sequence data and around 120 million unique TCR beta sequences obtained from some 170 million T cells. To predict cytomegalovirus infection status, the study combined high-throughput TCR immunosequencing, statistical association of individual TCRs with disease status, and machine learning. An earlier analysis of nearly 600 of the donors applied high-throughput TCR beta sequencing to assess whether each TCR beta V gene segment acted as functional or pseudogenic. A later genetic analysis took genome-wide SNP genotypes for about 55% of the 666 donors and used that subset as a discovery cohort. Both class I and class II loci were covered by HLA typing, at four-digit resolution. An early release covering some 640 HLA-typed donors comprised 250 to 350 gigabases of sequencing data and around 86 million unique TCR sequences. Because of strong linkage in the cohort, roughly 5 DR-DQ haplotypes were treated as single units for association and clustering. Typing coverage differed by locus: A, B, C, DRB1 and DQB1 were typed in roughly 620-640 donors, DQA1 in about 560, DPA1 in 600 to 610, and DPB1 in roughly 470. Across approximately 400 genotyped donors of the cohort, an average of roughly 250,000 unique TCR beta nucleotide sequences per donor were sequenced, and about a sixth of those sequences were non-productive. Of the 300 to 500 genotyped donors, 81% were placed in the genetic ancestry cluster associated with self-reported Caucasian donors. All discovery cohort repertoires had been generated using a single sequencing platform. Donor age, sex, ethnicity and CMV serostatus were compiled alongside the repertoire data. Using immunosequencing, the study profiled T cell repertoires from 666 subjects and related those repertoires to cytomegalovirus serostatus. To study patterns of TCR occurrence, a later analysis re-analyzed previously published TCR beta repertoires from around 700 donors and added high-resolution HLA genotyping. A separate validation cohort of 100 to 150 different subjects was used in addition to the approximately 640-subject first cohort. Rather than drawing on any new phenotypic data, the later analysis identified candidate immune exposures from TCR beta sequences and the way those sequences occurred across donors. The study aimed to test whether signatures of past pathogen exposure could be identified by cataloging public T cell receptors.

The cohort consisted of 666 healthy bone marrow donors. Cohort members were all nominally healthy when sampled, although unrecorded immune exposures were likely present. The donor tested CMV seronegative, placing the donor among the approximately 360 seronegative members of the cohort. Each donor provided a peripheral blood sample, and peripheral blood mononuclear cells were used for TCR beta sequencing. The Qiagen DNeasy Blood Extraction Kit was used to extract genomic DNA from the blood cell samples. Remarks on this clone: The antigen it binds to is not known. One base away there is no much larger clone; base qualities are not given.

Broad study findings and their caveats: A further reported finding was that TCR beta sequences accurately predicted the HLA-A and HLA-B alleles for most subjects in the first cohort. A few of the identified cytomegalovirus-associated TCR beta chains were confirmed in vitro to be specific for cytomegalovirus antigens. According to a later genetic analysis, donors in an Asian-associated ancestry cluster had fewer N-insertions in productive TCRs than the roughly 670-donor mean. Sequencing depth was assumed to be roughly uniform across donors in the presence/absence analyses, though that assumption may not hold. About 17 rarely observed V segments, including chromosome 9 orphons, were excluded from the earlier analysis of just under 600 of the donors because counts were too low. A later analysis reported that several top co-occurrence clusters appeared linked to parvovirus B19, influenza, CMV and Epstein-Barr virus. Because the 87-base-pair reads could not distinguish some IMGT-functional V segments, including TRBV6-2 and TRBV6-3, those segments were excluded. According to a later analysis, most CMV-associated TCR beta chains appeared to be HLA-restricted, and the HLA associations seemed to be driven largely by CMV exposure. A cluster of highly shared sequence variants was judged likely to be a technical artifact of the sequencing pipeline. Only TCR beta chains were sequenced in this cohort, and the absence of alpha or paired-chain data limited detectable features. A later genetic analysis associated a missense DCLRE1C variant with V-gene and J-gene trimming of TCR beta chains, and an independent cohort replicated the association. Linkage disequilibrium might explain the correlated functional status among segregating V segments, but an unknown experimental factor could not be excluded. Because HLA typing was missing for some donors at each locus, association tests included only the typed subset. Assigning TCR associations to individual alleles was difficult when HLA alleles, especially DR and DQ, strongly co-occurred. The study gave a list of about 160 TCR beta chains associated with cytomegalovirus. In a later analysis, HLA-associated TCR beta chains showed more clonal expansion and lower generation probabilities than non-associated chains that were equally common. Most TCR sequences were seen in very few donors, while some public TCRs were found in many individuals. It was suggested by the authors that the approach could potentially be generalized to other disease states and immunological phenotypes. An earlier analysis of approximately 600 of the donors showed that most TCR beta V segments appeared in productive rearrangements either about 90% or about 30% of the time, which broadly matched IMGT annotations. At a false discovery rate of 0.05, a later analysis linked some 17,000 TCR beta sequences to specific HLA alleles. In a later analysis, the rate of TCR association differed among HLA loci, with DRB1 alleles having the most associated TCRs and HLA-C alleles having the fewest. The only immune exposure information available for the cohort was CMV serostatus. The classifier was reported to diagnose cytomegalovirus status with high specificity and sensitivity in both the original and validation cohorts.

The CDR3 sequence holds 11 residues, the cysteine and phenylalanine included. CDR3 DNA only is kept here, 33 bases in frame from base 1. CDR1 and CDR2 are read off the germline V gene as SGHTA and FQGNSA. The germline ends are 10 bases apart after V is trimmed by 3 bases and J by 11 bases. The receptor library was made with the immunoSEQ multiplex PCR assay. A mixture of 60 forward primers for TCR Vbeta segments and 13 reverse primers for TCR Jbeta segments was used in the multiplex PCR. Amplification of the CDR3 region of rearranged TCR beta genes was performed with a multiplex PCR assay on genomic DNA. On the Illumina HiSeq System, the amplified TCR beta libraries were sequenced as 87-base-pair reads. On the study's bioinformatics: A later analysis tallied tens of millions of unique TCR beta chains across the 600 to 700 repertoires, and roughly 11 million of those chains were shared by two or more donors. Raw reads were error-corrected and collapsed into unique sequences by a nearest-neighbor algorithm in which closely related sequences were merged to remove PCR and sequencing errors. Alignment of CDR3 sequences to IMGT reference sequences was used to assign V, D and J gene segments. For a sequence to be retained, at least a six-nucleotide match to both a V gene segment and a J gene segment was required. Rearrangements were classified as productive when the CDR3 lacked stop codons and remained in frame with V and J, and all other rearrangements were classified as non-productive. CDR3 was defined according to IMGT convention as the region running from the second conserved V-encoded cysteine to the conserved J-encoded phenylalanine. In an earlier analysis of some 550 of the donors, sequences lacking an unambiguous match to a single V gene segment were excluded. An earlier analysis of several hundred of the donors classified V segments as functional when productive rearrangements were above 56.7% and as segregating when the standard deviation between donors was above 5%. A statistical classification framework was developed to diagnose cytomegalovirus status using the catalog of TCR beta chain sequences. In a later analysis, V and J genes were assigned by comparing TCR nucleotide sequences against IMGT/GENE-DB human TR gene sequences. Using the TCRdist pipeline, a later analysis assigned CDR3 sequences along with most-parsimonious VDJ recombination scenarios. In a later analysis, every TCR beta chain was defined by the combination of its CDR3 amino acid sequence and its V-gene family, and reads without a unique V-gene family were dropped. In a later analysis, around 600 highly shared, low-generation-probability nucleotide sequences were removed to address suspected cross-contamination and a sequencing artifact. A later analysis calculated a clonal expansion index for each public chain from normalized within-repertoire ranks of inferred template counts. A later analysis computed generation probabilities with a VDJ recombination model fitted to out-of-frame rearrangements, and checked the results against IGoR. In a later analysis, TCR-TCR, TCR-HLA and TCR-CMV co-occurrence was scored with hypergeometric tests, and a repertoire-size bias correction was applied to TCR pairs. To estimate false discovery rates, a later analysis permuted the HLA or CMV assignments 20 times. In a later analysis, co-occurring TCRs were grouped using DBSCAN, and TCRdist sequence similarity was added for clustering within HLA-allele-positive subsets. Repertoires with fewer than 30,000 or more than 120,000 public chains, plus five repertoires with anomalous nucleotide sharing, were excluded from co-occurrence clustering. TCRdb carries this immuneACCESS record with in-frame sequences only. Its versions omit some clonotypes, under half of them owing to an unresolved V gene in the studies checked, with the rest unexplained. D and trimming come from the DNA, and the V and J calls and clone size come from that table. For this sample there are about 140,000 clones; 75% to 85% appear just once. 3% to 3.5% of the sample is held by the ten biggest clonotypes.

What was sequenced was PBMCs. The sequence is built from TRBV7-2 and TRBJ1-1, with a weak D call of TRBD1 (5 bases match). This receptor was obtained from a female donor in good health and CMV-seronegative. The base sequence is TGTGCCAGCAGCTTGGACACACGGGCTTTCTTT. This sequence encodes CASSLDTRAFF.